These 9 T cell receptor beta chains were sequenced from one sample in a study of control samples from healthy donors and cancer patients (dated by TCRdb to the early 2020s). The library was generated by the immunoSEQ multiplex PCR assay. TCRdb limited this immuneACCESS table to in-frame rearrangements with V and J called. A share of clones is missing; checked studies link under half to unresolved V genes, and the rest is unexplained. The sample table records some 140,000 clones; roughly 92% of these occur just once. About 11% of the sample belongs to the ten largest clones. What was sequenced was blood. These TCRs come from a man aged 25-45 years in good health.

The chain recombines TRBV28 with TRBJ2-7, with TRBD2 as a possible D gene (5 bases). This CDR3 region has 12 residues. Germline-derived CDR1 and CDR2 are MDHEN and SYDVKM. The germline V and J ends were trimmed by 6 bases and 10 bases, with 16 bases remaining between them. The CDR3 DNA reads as TGTGCCAGCAGCCCTCCGGGGATAAGTCAGTACTTC. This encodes CASSPPGISQYF. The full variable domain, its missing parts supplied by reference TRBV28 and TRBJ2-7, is DVKVTQSSRYLVKRTGEKVFLECVQDMDHENMFWYRQDPGLGLRLIYFSYDVKMKEKGDIPEGYSVSREKKERFSLILESASTNQTSMYLCASSPPGISQYFGPGTRLTVT.

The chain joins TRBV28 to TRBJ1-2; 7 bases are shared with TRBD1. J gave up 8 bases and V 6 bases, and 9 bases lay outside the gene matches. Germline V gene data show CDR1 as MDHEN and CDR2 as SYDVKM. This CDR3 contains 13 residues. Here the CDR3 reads CASRTTGTRGYTF. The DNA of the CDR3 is TGTGCCAGCAGGACGACAGGGACCAGGGGCTACACCTTC.

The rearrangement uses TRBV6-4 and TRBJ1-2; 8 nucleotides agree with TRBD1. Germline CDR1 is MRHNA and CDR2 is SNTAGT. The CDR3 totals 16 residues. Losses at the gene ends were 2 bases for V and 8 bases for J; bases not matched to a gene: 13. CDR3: CASSDEPDRDGWGYTF. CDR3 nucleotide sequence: TGTGCCAGCAGTGACGAACCGGACAGGGACGGTTGGGGCTACACCTTC.

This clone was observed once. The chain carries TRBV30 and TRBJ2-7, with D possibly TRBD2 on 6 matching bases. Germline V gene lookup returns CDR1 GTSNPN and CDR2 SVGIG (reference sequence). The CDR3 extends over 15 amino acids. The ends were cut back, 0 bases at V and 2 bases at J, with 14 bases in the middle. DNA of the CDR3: TGTGCCTGGAGTGTCCGCGGGACGCAAACCTACGAGCAGTACTTC. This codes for CAWSVRGTQTYEQYF. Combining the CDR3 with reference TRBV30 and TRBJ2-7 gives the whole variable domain SQTIHQWPATLVQPVGSPLSLECTVEGTSNPNLYWYRQAAGRGLQLLFYSVGIGQISSEVPQNLSASRPQDRQFILSSKKLLLSDSGFYLCAWSVRGTQTYEQYFGPGTRLTVT.

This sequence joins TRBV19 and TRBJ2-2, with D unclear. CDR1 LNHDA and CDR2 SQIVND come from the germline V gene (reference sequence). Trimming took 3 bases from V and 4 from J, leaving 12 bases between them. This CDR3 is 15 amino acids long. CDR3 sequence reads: CASSIVERPTGELFF. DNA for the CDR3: TGTGCCAGTAGTATTGTAGAGCGACCCACCGGGGAGCTGTTTTTT.

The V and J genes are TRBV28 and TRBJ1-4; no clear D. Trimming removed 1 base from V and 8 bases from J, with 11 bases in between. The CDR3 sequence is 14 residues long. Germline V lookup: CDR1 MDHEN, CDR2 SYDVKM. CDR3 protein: CASSLLGGGEKLFF. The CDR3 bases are TGTGCCAGCAGTTTATTAGGAGGTGGGGAAAAACTGTTTTTT.

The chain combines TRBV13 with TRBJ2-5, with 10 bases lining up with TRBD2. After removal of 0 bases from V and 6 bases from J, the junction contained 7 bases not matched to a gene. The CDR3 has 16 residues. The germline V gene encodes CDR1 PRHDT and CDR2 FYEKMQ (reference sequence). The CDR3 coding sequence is TGTGCCAGCAGCTTAGGGGCTAGCGGGAGCATTAAGACCCAGTACTTC. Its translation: CASSLGASGSIKTQYF.

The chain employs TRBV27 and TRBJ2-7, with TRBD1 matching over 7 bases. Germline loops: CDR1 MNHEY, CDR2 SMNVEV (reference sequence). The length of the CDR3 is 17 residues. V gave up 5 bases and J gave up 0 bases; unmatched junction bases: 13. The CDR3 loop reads CASSKRRDSASSYEQYF. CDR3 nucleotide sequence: TGTGCCAGCAGTAAACGCCGGGACAGCGCGAGCTCCTACGAGCAGTACTTC.

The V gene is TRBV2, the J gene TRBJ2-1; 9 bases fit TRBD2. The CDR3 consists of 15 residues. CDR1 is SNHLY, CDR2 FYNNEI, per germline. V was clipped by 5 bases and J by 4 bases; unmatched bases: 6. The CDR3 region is CASSLTSGFYNEQFF. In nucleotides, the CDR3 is TGTGCCAGCAGTTTGACTAGCGGATTTTACAATGAGCAGTTCTTC.